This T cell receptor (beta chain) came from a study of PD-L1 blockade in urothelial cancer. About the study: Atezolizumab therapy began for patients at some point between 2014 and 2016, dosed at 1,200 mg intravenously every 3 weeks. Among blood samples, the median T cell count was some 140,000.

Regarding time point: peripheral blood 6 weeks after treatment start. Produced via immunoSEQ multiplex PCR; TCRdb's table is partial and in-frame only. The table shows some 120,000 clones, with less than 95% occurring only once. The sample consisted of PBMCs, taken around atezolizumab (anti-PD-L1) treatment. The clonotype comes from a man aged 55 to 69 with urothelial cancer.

CDR3: CASSSDRVPNEQFF. For the CDR3, the DNA is TGTGCCAGCAGCTCCGACAGGGTTCCCAATGAGCAGTTCTTC. The V gene is TRBV7-2, the J gene TRBJ2-1, with 7 nucleotides matching TRBD1. CDR1 is SGHTA, CDR2 FQGNSA, per germline. V was clipped by 4 bases and J by 6 bases; unmatched bases: 6. The length of the CDR3 is 14 residues.